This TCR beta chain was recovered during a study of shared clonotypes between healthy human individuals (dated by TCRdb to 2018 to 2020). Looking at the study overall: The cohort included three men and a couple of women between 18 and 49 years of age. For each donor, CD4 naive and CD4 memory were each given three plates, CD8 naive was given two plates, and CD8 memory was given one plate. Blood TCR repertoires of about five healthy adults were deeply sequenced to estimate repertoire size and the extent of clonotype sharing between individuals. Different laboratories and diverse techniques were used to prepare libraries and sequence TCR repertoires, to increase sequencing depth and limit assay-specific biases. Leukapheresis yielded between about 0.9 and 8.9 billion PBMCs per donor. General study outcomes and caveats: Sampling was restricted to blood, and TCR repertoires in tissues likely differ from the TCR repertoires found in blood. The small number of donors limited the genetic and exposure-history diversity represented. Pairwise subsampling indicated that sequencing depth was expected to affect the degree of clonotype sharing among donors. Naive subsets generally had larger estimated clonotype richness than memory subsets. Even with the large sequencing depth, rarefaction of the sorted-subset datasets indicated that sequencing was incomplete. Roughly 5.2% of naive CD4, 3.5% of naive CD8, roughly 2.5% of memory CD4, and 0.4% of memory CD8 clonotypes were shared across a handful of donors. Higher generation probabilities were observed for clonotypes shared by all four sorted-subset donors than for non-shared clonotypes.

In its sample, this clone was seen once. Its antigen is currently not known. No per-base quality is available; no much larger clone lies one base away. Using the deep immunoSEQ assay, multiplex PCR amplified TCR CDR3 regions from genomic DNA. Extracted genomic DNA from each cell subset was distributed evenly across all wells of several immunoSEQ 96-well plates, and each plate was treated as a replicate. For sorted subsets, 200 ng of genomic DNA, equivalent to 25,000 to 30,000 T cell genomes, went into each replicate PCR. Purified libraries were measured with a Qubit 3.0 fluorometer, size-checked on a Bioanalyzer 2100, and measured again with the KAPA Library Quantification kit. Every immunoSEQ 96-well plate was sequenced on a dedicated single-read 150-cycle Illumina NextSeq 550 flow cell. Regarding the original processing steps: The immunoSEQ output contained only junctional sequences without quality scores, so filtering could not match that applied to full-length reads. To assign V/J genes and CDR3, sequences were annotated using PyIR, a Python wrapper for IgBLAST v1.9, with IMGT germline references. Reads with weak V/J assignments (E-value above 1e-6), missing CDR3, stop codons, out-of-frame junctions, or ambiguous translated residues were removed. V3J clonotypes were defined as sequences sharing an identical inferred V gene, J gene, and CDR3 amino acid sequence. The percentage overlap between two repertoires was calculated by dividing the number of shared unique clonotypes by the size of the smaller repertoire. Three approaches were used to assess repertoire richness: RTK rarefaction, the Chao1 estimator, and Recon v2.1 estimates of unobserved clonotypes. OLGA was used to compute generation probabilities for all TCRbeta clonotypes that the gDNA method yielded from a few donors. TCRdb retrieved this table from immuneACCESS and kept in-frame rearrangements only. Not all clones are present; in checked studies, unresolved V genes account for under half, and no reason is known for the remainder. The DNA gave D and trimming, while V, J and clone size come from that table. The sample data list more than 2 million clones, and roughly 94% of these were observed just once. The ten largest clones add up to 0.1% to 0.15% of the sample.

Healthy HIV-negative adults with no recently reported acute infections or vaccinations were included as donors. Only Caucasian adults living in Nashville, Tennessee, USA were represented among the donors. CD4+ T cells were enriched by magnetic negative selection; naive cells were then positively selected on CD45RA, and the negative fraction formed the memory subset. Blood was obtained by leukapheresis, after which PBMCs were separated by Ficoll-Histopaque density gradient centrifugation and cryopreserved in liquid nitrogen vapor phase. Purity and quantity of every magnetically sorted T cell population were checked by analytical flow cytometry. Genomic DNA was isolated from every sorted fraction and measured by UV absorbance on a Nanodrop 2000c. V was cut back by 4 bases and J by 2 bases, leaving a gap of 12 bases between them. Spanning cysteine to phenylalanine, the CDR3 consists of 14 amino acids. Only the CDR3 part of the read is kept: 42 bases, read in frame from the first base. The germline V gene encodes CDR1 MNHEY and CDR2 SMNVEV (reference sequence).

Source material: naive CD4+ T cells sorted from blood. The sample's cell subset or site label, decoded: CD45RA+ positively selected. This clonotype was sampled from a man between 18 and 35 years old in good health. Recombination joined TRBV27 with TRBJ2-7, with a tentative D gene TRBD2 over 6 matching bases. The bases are TGTGCCAGCAGTTCGGGACTGCCCCCCTACGAGCAGTACTTC. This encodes CASSSGLPPYEQYF.